These 30 T cell receptor beta chains share one sample of origin, sequenced in a study of shared clonotypes between healthy human individuals. Generated by immunoSEQ multiplex PCR, the TCRdb table keeps only in-frame clones and is missing some. The sample includes approximately 1,500,000 clones, 95% to 99% of them seen just once. Sequenced input: naive CD4+ T cells sorted from blood. Specified subset: CD45RA+ positively selected. These receptors all come from a man aged 25-45 years in good health.

Note on this clone: Other DNA sequences within the sample encode an identical CDR3. The genes are TRBV18 and TRBJ2-6; D unresolved. CDR3 length equals 13 residues. The germline CDR1 and CDR2 sequences are KGHSH and LQKENI. V was cut by 3 bases and J by 2 bases, with 2 bases left in between. CDR3 nucleotide sequence: TGTGCCAGCTCACCGGCTGGGGCCAACGTCCTGACTTTC. It encodes CASSPAGANVLTF.

The genes are TRBV5-1 and TRBJ1-1, with D unclear. Trimming removed 0 bases from V and 3 bases from J, with 12 bases in between. The CDR3 is 15 residues long. In germline, CDR1 is SGHRS, CDR2 YFSETQ. The DNA for the CDR3 is TGCGCCAGCAGCTTGGGCGGGGTTGTCGACACTGAAGCTTTCTTT. Residues: CASSLGGVVDTEAFF.

The chain carries TRBV7-8 and TRBJ2-1; D ambiguous. V lost 5 bases and J 2 bases, leaving 10 bases between the germline ends. The CDR3 totals 14 residues. Germline assignment: CDR1 SGHVS and CDR2 FQNEAQ. The CDR3 reads CASSISRTYNEQFF. The CDR3 DNA reads TGTGCCAGCAGCATTAGCCGTACCTACAATGAGCAGTTCTTC.

This rearrangement joins TRBV7-8 to TRBJ2-5, with 8 bases fitting TRBD2. CDR1 and CDR2 (germline): SGHVS, FQNEAQ. This CDR3 comprises 13 residues. Trimming took 5 bases from V and 5 from J; bases not matched to a gene: 4. The CDR3 sequence is CASSRGGRETQYF. In DNA, the CDR3 is TGTGCCAGCAGCCGGGGGGGCCGGGAGACCCAGTACTTC.

The V and J genes are TRBV9 and TRBJ2-2; no reliable D call. The germline CDR1 and CDR2 sequences are SGDLS and YYNGEE. CDR3 size: 13 residues. V was trimmed by 6 bases and J by 0 bases, leaving 6 bases between them. The CDR3, as DNA: TGTGCCAGCAAGGGCCCGAACACCGGGGAGCTGTTTTTT. Translated: CASKGPNTGELFF.

This rearrangement joins TRBV27 to TRBJ2-2, with 10 bases matching TRBD2. This CDR3 is built from 16 residues. Germline CDR1 MNHEY, CDR2 SMNVEV (reference sequence). V was pared by 3 bases and J by 3 bases, with 4 bases of the junction left unmatched. The CDR3 is CASSFTSGMYTGELFF. The CDR3 DNA is TGTGCCAGCAGTTTCACTAGCGGGATGTACACCGGGGAGCTGTTTTTT.

This chain uses TRBV2 with TRBJ2-2, with 10 bases aligning to TRBD2. V lost 5 bases, J lost 3 bases, and 3 bases stayed unmatched. CDR1 is SNHLY, CDR2 FYNNEI, per germline. The CDR3 totals 15 residues. The CDR3 bases are TGTGCCAGCAGTTGGACTAGCGGCTACACCGGGGAGCTGTTTTTT. Residues: CASSWTSGYTGELFF.

The V call is TRBV5-1, the J call TRBJ2-7; the D is unclear. The V and J ends lost 1 base and 1 base respectively, with 12 bases between them. Looked up from germline, CDR1 is SGHRS and CDR2 is YFSETQ. The CDR3 extends over 15 amino acids. CDR3 sequence: CASSLRGTTSYEQYF. The CDR3 DNA is TGCGCCAGCAGCTTGCGCGGCACCACTTCCTACGAGCAGTACTTC.

As for this clone: The junction shows a germline mismatch at one end, possibly a read error. The V and J genes are TRBV7-2 and TRBJ2-7, with TRBD2 identical over 9 bases. Germline V lookup: CDR1 SGHTA, CDR2 FQGNSA. The CDR3 is made up of 15 amino acids. The CDR3 protein is CASSLDGGRASEQYF. CDR3 DNA: TGTGCCAGCAGTTTAGATGGCGGGAGGGCAAGCGAGCAGTACTTC.

The chain has TRBV2 and TRBJ1-1; D remains ambiguous. There are 12 residues in the CDR3. V was clipped by 9 bases and J by 2 bases, with 10 bases between them. Looked up from germline, CDR1 is SNHLY and CDR2 is FYNNEI. The CDR3 protein is CASQLFNTEAFF. As DNA, the CDR3 is TGTGCCAGTCAGCTGTTTAACACTGAAGCTTTCTTT.

The chain has TRBV7-3 and TRBJ2-5, with 9 bases fitting TRBD2. Germline CDR1 and CDR2: SGHTA and FQGTGA. The CDR3 loop spans 16 amino acids. The V and J ends lost 5 bases and 2 bases, in that order; junction bases with no gene match: 9. CDR3 nucleotide sequence: TGTGCCAGCAGCCTTATAGCGGGAGCGGATCAAGAGACCCAGTACTTC. This sequence encodes CASSLIAGADQETQYF.

This clone was picked up one time. This chain links TRBV5-4 with TRBJ2-5, with TRBD1 identical over 7 bases. Germline V gene sequence: CDR1 SGHNT, CDR2 YYREEE (reference sequence). This CDR3 has 16 amino acids. J gave up 1 base and V 4 bases, and 10 bases lay outside the gene matches. CDR3 sequence: CASSPRTGEGQETQYF. In DNA form, the CDR3 reads TGTGCCAGCAGCCCAAGGACAGGCGAGGGCCAAGAGACCCAGTACTTC.

This chain links TRBV2 with TRBJ2-7; 11 bases are a match to TRBD2. Trimming cost V 1 base and J 6 bases; bases outside gene matches: 5. The CDR3 totals 15 residues. Germline CDR1 reads SNHLY; CDR2 reads FYNNEI. CDR3 sequence reads: CASSEGLAGLSEQYF. The DNA for the CDR3 is TGTGCCAGCAGTGAAGGACTAGCGGGACTATCCGAGCAGTACTTC.

V and J are TRBV18 and TRBJ2-2; the D gene is possibly TRBD2 (5 bases). The CDR3 is made up of 16 amino acids. Trimming took off 1 base at V and 1 base at J, with 10 bases between the two ends. Germline V gene data show CDR1 as KGHSH and CDR2 as LQKENI. The CDR3 sequence: CASSPQSGLNTGELFF. DNA for the CDR3: TGTGCCAGCTCACCACAAAGCGGTTTGAACACCGGGGAGCTGTTTTTT.

The chain uses TRBV5-1 and TRBJ1-2; D may be TRBD1 (6 bases). Germline values: CDR1 SGHRS, CDR2 YFSETQ. This CDR3 is 12 amino acids long. Trimming removed 0 bases at V and 8 bases at J, with 8 bases between. The CDR3 reads CASSLGQAGYTF. In nucleotides, the CDR3 is TGCGCCAGCAGCTTGGGACAGGCGGGCTACACCTTC. The whole variable domain, filled in from reference TRBV5-1 and TRBJ1-2, reads KAGVTQTPRYLIKTRGQQVTLSCSPISGHRSVSWYQQTPGQGLQFLFEYFSETQRNKGNFPGRFSGRQFSNSRSEMNVSTLELGDSALYLCASSLGQAGYTFGSGTRLTVV.

The chain has TRBV10-3 and TRBJ1-1; D not certain. Trimming removed 0 bases from V and 1 base from J, with 6 bases in between. Germline V gives CDR1 ENHRY, CDR2 SYGVKD. The CDR3 contains 14 residues. The CDR3 DNA follows: TGTGCCATCAGTGAGTCGTCCCGGAACACTGAAGCTTTCTTT. As protein: CAISESSRNTEAFF.

The rearrangement joins TRBV28 to TRBJ2-1; D is undetermined. The germline V gene has CDR1 MDHEN and CDR2 SYDVKM. This CDR3 is 15 amino acids long. Between the trimmed V and J ends, which lost 5 bases and 6 bases, there was a span of 17 bases. As DNA, the CDR3 is TGTGCCAGCAGTCCCGGGCCACTGCTTAGCAATGAGCAGTTCTTC. Translation: CASSPGPLLSNEQFF.

The gene calls are TRBV27 and TRBJ1-2; D might be TRBD1 (5 bases). Trimming took 4 bases from V and 8 from J, leaving 26 bases between them. Germline values: CDR1 MNHEY, CDR2 SMNVEV (reference sequence). The length of the CDR3 is 17 residues. CDR3: CASSSYITQGSNRGYTF. Written as DNA, the CDR3 is TGTGCCAGCAGTTCATACATAACCCAGGGTTCTAATAGGGGCTACACCTTC.

This chain joins TRBV28 and TRBJ2-3, with 10 bases fitting TRBD2. This CDR3 contains 15 residues. J gave up 6 bases and V 7 bases, and 10 bases lay outside the gene matches. From germline, CDR1 is MDHEN and CDR2 SYDVKM. CDR3 sequence: CASNLLAGVGDTQYF. Written as DNA, the CDR3 is TGTGCCAGCAACCTCCTAGCGGGAGTTGGGGATACGCAGTATTTT. Looking up the rest from reference TRBV28 and TRBJ2-3 gives the full variable domain: DVKVTQSSRYLVKRTGEKVFLECVQDMDHENMFWYRQDPGLGLRLIYFSYDVKMKEKGDIPEGYSVSREKKERFSLILESASTNQTSMYLCASNLLAGVGDTQYFGPGTRLTVL.

In regard to this clone: The junction does not match germline at one end; this may be a read error. The chain employs TRBV7-9 and TRBJ2-5; D is unresolved. The CDR3 sequence is 11 residues long. CDR1 is SEHNR and CDR2 is FQNEAQ in the germline V gene (reference sequence). CDR3 sequence: CASTDQETQYF. The CDR3 coding sequence is TGTGCCAGCACGGACCAGGAGACCCAGTACTTC.

This rearrangement joins TRBV29-1 to TRBJ2-1; 7 bases match TRBD1. The CDR3 contains 11 residues. After removal of 6 bases from V and 15 bases from J, the junction contained 11 bases not matched to a gene. Germline-derived CDR1 and CDR2 are SQVTM and ANQGSEA. In DNA form, the CDR3 reads TGCAGCGTGCTAACAGGGGATAGACTGTTCTTC. This translates into CSVLTGDRLFF.

V is TRBV19 and J is TRBJ1-5; no firm D call. The germline V and J ends were trimmed by 10 bases and 4 bases, with 11 bases remaining between them. Germline CDR1 is LNHDA and CDR2 is SQIVND (reference sequence). CDR3 size: 12 residues. CDR3: CATRDGNQPQHF. The CDR3 DNA sequence: TGTGCCACCAGAGACGGGAATCAGCCCCAGCATTTT.

This clone was observed once. The chain joins TRBV27 to TRBJ2-3; D gene uncertain. Germline CDR1 MNHEY, CDR2 SMNVEV (reference sequence). The CDR3 totals 14 residues. The V end was cut by 2 bases, the J end by 4 bases, with 10 bases between. Written as DNA, the CDR3 is TGTGCCAGCAGTTTAAGGGCTCGGGCAGATACGCAGTATTTT. This codes for CASSLRARADTQYF.

The gene calls are TRBV14 and TRBJ2-7, with D uncertain. The V gene lost 4 bases and the J gene lost 2 bases, with 15 bases spanning the gap. The CDR3 runs to 15 residues. Germline V lookup: CDR1 SGHDN, CDR2 FVKESK. The CDR3 DNA reads TGTGCCAGCAGCCCTCAGTTTTTTGGGCCCTACGAGCAGTACTTC. Its translation is CASSPQFFGPYEQYF. Combining the CDR3 with reference TRBV14 and TRBJ2-7 gives the whole variable domain EAGVTQFPSHSVIEKGQTVTLRCDPISGHDNLYWYRRVMGKEIKFLLHFVKESKQDESGMPNNRFLAERTGGTYSTLKVQPAELEDSGVYFCASSPQFFGPYEQYFGPGTRLTVT.

The J gene is TRBJ1-5, the V gene TRBV7-8, with 7 positions matching TRBD1. In germline, CDR1 is SGHVS, CDR2 FQNEAQ. The V and J ends lost 4 bases and 7 bases, in that order; junction bases with no gene match: 13. The CDR3 sequence is 16 residues long. CDR3 protein: CASSSHRSRGGQPQHF. In DNA, the CDR3 is TGTGCCAGCAGCTCCCACAGGTCCAGGGGGGGACAGCCCCAGCATTTT.

V and J are TRBV30 and TRBJ2-7; 10 nucleotides align to TRBD2. The CDR3 consists of 15 residues. Losses at the gene ends were 0 bases for V and 7 bases for J; bases not matched to a gene: 9. CDR1 is GTSNPN, CDR2 SVGIG, per germline (reference sequence). The chain's CDR3 is CAWSVRLAGALEQYF. DNA of the CDR3: TGTGCCTGGAGTGTACGGCTAGCGGGGGCCCTGGAGCAGTACTTC.

CDR3 sequence: CASSSTGEKLFF. CDR3 coding DNA: TGTGCCAGCAGTTCAACAGGTGAAAAACTGTTTTTT. This chain connects TRBV28 to TRBJ1-4, with a weak D call TRBD1 (5 bases). V shed 4 bases and J shed 7 bases, with 7 bases lying between them. The CDR3 totals 12 residues. Germline V lookup: CDR1 MDHEN, CDR2 SYDVKM.

The rearrangement uses TRBV7-2 and TRBJ2-7, with no clear D. This CDR3 comprises 14 residues. V was shortened by 0 bases and J by 3 bases, with 9 bases between the two germline ends. The germline V gene encodes CDR1 SGHTA and CDR2 FQGNSA. CDR3 in DNA: TGTGCCAGCAGCTTAGCTGCACCGATCTACGAGCAGTACTTC. It encodes CASSLAAPIYEQYF.

This chain uses TRBV11-2 with TRBJ2-3; tentative D call: TRBD1 (5 bases). Germline-derived CDR1 and CDR2 are SGHAT and FQNNGV. The CDR3 totals 17 residues. Trimming removed 0 bases from V and 3 bases from J, with 16 bases in between. Written as DNA, the CDR3 is TGTGCCAGCAGCTTAGATAAAGCAGGGATACGGACAGATACGCAGTATTTT. It yields the protein CASSLDKAGIRTDTQYF.

This rearrangement joins TRBV2 to TRBJ2-3; D tentatively reads TRBD1 or TRBD2 (5 bases each). CDR1 SNHLY and CDR2 FYNNEI come from the germline V gene. The CDR3 contains 15 residues. V was trimmed by 1 base and J by 0 bases, leaving 8 bases between them. The CDR3 DNA reads as TGTGCCAGCAGTGAAGGGGACGGGAGCACAGATACGCAGTATTTT. It codes for CASSEGDGSTDTQYF.